This T cell receptor beta chain appears in the sequencing data of a study of T cell responses to AZD1222 COVID-19 vaccine. Study details: Pooling of second doses given at about 4 or about 12 weeks was done. Study findings and constraints: With dominance at 160-218 and 743-854, vaccine-associated CD4 TCRs spanned spike. Researchers took repertoire samples only after the peak T cell response had come. Variant regions that are unmutated are reportedly the target of nearly half of spike-specific TCRs.

The germline CDR1 and CDR2 sequences are MRHNA and SNTAGT. The CDR3 contains 15 residues. Trimming cost V 11 bases and J 2 bases, with 19 bases left between them. Data came from immunoSEQ multiplex PCR; TCRdb stores just in-frame clones and leaves some out. The repertoire holds 180,000 or so clones, with more than 85% as singletons. Points on this clone: The antigen is unknown.

The receptor's source is an adult in good health. The material was peripheral blood, obtained on day 0 of AZD1222 vaccination. This rearrangement joins TRBV6-4 to TRBJ1-5, with a weak D call TRBD1 (5 bases). The CDR3 DNA reads as TGTGCCGCTCCTCCACAGGCGGCCGGCAATCAGCCCCAGCATTTT. Its protein product is CAAPPQAAGNQPQHF.